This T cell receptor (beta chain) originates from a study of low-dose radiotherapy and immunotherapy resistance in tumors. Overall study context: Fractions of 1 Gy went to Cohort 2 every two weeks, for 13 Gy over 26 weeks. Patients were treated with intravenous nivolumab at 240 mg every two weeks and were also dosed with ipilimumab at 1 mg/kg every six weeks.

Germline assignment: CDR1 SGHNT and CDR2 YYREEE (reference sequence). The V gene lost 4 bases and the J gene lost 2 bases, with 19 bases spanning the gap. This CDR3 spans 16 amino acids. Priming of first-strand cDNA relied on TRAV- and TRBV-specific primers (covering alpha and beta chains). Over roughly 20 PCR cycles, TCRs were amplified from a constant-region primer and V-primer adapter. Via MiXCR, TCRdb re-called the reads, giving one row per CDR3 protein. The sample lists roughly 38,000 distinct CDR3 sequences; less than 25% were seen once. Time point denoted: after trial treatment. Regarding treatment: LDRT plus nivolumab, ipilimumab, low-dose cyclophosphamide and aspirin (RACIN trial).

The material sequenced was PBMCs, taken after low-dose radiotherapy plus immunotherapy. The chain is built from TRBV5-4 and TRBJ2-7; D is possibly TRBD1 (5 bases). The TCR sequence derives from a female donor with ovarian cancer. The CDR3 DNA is TGTGCCAGCAGCAATCGAAGACAGCTGATTACCTACGAGCAGTACTTC. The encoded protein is CASSNRRQLITYEQYF.